This TCR beta chain was sequenced for a study of identical twins. TCRdb passed the 5' RACE reads through MiXCR, listing each CDR3 protein once. The sample consists of 500,000 or so distinct CDR3 sequences, 12% to 15% of them appearing once. The CDR3 totals 19 residues. CDR1 is DFQATT, CDR2 SNEGSKA, per germline (reference sequence). The V gene end was trimmed by 3 bases and the J gene end by 4 bases; junction bases not matched to a gene: 11. This clonotype was detected only a few times. The sample was also linked to a second study, of yellow fever vaccine responses in identical twins.

Sequencing was carried out using CD4+ T cells sorted from blood. This chain links TRBV20-1 with TRBJ2-2; 16 bases match TRBD2. The origin of this receptor is a woman between 18 and 29 years old in good health. CDR3 DNA: TGCAGTGCTAGCGTAGGGGGACTAGCGGGAGGGAGGGCCACCGGGGAGCTGTTTTTT. The encoded protein is CSASVGGLAGGRATGELFF.